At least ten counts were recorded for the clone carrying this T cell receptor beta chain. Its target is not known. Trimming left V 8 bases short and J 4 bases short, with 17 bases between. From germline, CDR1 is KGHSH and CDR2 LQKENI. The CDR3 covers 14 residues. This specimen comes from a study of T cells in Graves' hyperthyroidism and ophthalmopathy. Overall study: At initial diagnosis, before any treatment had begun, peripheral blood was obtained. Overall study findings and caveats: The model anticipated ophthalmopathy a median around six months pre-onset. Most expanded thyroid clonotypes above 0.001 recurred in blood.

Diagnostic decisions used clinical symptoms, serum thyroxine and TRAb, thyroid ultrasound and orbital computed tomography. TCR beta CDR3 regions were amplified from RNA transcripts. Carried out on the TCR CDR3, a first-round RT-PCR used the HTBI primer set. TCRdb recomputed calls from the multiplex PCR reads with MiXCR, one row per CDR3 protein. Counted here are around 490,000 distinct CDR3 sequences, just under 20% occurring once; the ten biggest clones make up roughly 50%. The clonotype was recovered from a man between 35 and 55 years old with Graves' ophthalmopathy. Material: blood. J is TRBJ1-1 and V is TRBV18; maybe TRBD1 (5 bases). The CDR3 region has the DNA TGTGCCAGCAGCCCACGACAAGGGGCCACTGAAGCTTTCTTT. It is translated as CASSPRQGATEAFF.